The sample holds many counts of the clone carrying this T cell receptor (beta chain). No antigen is known for it. V gave up 9 bases and J gave up 0 bases, with 11 bases separating them. CDR3 size: 13 residues. The germline gives CDR1 SGHAT, CDR2 FQNNGV. The entire patient cohort was treatment-naive prior to thyroid surgery. Original data processing: Construction of a distant-metastasis classifier for papillary thyroid cancer relied on CDR3 differences across clinicopathological groups. MiXCR re-clonotyped the PCR reads for TCRdb. These V and J calls derive from TCRdb rather than the authors' analysis. The table has approximately 69,000 clones, 13% to 15% seen once; the top ten hold approximately 7%. The data were taken from a study of metastatic and nonmetastatic thyroid tumors. At the level of the study: For malignant and benign thyroid patients, tumor or nodule tissue and blood were the sources whose repertoires were compared.

The study, taken as a whole, reports: Across blood and tumor, TCR beta diversity in malignant thyroid tumors was reportedly significantly higher than in benign nodules.

The gene calls are TRBV11-2 and TRBJ1-1; TRBD1 is a possible D gene (5 bases). This receptor was identified in a male donor with papillary thyroid cancer or a benign thyroid nodule (not recorded which). Some clones in this sample may be carry-over from other donors' samples. Source material: blood. The CDR3 region is CASYRIMNTEAFF. The DNA of the CDR3 is TGTGCCAGTTACAGGATAATGAACACTGAAGCTTTCTTT.